This T cell receptor beta chain appears in the sequencing data of a study of T cell responses to AZD1222 COVID-19 vaccine. The method was immunoSEQ multiplex PCR; TCRdb's version includes in-frame clones alone and lacks a portion of them. The sample holds more than 35,000 clones, 80% seen once. The V gene end was trimmed by 4 bases and the J gene end by 4 bases; junction bases not matched to a gene: 10. The CDR3 contains 16 residues. The germline V gene has CDR1 LNHDA and CDR2 SQIVND (reference sequence). As regards this clone: Its matching antigen is unknown.

Study-wide results and limits: Mostly white British, mostly female donors; authors suggested clonal diversity may be underestimated.

Material: peripheral blood, obtained 28 days after the second dose of the MenACWY control vaccine. The V gene is TRBV19, the J gene TRBJ1-1, with 9 bases lining up with TRBD1. The sequence was obtained from an adult who received the MenACWY meningococcal vaccine as a control. DNA of the CDR3: TGTGCCAGTAGTACTAGGGACAGGGTAGTGGCCACTGAAGCTTTCTTT. This encodes CASSTRDRVVATEAFF.